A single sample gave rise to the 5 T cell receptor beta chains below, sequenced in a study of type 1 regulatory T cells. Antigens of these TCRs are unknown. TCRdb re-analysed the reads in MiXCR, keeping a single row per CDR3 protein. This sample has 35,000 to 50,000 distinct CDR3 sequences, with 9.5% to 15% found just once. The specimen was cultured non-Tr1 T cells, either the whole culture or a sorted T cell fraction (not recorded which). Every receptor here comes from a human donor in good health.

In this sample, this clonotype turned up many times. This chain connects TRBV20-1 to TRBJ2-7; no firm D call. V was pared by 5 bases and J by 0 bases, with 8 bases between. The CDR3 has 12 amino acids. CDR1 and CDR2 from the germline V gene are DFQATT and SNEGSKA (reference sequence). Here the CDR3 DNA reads TGCAGTGCTTCAGGTGTCTCCTACGAGCAGTACTTC. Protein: CSASGVSYEQYF.

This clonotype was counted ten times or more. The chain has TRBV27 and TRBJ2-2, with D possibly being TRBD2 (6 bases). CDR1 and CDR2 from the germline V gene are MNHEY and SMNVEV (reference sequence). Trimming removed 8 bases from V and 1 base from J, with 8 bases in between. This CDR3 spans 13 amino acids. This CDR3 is CASLGGNTGELFF. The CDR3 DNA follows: TGTGCCAGCCTCGGGGGGAACACCGGGGAGCTGTTTTTT.

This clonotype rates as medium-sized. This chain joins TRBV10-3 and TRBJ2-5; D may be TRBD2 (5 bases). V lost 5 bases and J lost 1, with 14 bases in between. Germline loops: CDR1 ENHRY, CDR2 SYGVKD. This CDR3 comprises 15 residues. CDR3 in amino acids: CAISRGPLLQETQYF. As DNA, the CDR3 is TGTGCCATCAGTAGAGGGCCCCTACTCCAAGAGACCCAGTACTTC.

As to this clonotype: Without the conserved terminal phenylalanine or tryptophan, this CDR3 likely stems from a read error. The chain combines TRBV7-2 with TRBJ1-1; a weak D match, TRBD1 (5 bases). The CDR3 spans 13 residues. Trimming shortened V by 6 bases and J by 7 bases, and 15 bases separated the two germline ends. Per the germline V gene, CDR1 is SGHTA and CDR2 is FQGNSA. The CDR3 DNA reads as TGTGCCAGCAGATTGCTCAGGGTGGGTGAAGCTTTCCTC. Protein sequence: CASRLLRVGEAFL.

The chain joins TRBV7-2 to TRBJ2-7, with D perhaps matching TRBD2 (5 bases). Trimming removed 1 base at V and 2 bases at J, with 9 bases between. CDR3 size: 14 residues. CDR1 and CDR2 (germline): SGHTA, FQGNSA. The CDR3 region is CASSLELAPYEQYF. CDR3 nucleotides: TGTGCCAGCAGCTTAGAGCTAGCACCCTACGAGCAGTACTTC.